Below are 26 T cell receptor beta chains sequenced from a single sample in a study of blood T cell repertoires in COVID-19. Profiling relied on immunoSEQ multiplex PCR, and the TCRdb table lists in-frame clones only, not all of them. The sample consists of around 70,000 clones, 86% of them appearing once. Sequences were obtained from peripheral blood. The receptors originated from a young man with acute or convalescent COVID-19.

CDR3 region: CASSGTANYGYTF. In nucleotides, the CDR3 is TGTGCCAGCAGTGGGACAGCTAACTATGGCTACACCTTC. The chain is built from TRBV2 and TRBJ1-2, with D tentatively TRBD1 (6 bases). CDR3 size: 13 residues. V was clipped by 4 bases and J by 0 bases, with 6 bases between them. Germline CDR1 is SNHLY and CDR2 is FYNNEI.

In DNA form, the CDR3 reads TGTGCCAGCAGTCAGACAGTTTACGAGCAGTACTTC. Encoded protein: CASSQTVYEQYF. This chain connects TRBV6-2 or TRBV6-3 to TRBJ2-7; TRBD1 might be the D (5 bases). CDR1 is MNHEY, CDR2 SVGEGT, per germline. The germline V and J ends were trimmed by 5 bases and 4 bases, with 9 bases remaining between them. The CDR3 totals 12 residues.

As concerns this clone: At one end the junction does not follow the germline gene, possibly because of a read error. The chain carries TRBV5-5 and TRBJ2-7, with D possibly TRBD1 on 5 matching bases. CDR1 and CDR2 from the germline V gene are SGHKS and YYEKEE (reference sequence). The CDR3 is 12 amino acids. The CDR3 sequence is CASSLDHLGPIF. The CDR3 region has the DNA TGTGCCAGCAGCTTGGATCATCTGGGGCCGATCTTC. The full variable domain, rest sourced from reference TRBV5-5 and TRBJ2-7, is DAGVTQSPTHLIKTRGQQVTLRCSPISGHKSVSWYQQVLGQGPQFIFQYYEKEERGRGNFPDRFSARQFPNYSSELNVNALLLGDSALYLCASSLDHLGPIFGPGTRLTVT.

The chain recombines TRBV4-1 with TRBJ1-2; D unresolved. The CDR3 has 14 amino acids. Germline V gene data show CDR1 as MGHRA and CDR2 as YSYEKL. The ends were cut back, 4 bases at V and 2 bases at J, with 11 bases in the middle. CDR3 protein: CASSPRSENYGYTF. DNA of the CDR3: TGCGCCAGCAGCCCGCGGTCGGAGAACTATGGCTACACCTTC.

This chain uses TRBV28 with TRBJ1-5; D is unclear. V dropped 8 bases and J dropped 3 bases, with 20 bases sitting between them. This CDR3 is 16 amino acids long. Germline V gene sequence: CDR1 MDHEN, CDR2 SYDVKM. In nucleotides, the CDR3 is TGTGCCAGCCAAAGCCGTCGGACTGGCTACAATCAGCCCCAGCATTTT. Its translation: CASQSRRTGYNQPQHF. Full variable domain (rest looked up from reference TRBV28 and TRBJ1-5): DVKVTQSSRYLVKRTGEKVFLECVQDMDHENMFWYRQDPGLGLRLIYFSYDVKMKEKGDIPEGYSVSREKKERFSLILESASTNQTSMYLCASQSRRTGYNQPQHFGDGTRLSIL.

The chain combines TRBV10-1 with TRBJ2-7, with 7 bases matching TRBD1. This CDR3 is 16 amino acids long. J gave up 0 bases and V 3 bases, and 8 bases lay outside the gene matches. CDR1 is WNHNN, CDR2 SYGVQD, per germline (reference sequence). CDR3 nucleotide sequence: TGCGCCAGCAGTGACTCCTGGACAGGACGCTCCTACGAGCAGTACTTC. Translating gives CASSDSWTGRSYEQYF.

V and J are TRBV7-2 and TRBJ2-7; a possible D gene is TRBD2 (6 bases). This CDR3 spans 14 amino acids. Germline V lookup: CDR1 SGHTA, CDR2 FQGNSA. Trimming left V 4 bases short and J 3 bases short, with 13 bases between. The CDR3 bases are TGTGCCAGCAGCTATACAAGGGACTTCTACGAGCAGTACTTC. Its translation is CASSYTRDFYEQYF.

The rearrangement uses TRBV28 and TRBJ1-3; D call uncertain. Germline values: CDR1 MDHEN, CDR2 SYDVKM. This CDR3 contains 17 residues. Trimming removed 4 bases from V and 0 bases from J, with 16 bases in between. This chain's CDR3 is CASSSPRSSPSGNTIYF. In DNA form, the CDR3 reads TGTGCCAGCAGTTCCCCCCGGTCGAGTCCCTCTGGAAACACCATATATTTT.

The CDR3 nucleotides are TGTGCCAGTAGTAGTGGTCGGGGTGATGAGCAGTTCTTC. It translates to CASSSGRGDEQFF. The chain carries TRBV19 and TRBJ2-1; a weak D match, TRBD2 (5 bases). The CDR3 sequence is 13 residues long. V shed 4 bases and J shed 8 bases, with 12 bases lying between them. Germline assignment: CDR1 LNHDA and CDR2 SQIVND (reference sequence). Combining the CDR3 with reference TRBV19 and TRBJ2-1 gives the whole variable domain DGGITQSPKYLFRKEGQNVTLSCEQNLNHDAMYWYRQDPGQGLRLIYYSQIVNDFQKGDIAEGYSVSREKKESFPLTVTSAQKNPTAFYLCASSSGRGDEQFFGPGTRLTVL.

This clone occurred many times. The chain is built from TRBV3-1 (or the pseudogene TRBV3-2) and TRBJ2-1, with 9 bases identical to TRBD2. V was clipped by 5 bases and J by 2 bases; unmatched bases: 13. Germline lookup yields CDR1 LGHDT and CDR2 YNNKEL (reference sequence). CDR3 length: 18 residues. Here the CDR3 DNA reads TGTGCCAGCAGCTCGTCGGGACTAGCCGTGGGCACCTACAATGAGCAGTTCTTC. Translated, it gives CASSSSGLAVGTYNEQFF.

The rearrangement links TRBV9 to TRBJ2-3, with TRBD2 matching over 11 bases. J was trimmed by 6 bases and V by 3 bases; bases with no gene match: 9. CDR1 is SGDLS and CDR2 is YYNGEE in the germline V gene. CDR3 length: 16 residues. CDR3: CASSELAGVTKDTQYF. The CDR3 bases are TGTGCCAGCAGCGAACTAGCGGGAGTGACGAAGGATACGCAGTATTTT.

The chain employs TRBV5-4 and TRBJ1-2; TRBD1 might be the D (6 bases). The germline V gene encodes CDR1 SGHNT and CDR2 YYREEE (reference sequence). The V and J ends lost 4 bases and 8 bases respectively, with 18 bases between them. This CDR3 spans 14 amino acids. CDR3 amino acids: CASSTDRNEAGYTF. The CDR3 region has the DNA TGTGCCAGCAGCACCGACAGGAACGAGGCGGGCTACACCTTC. Based on the CDR3 plus reference TRBV5-4 and TRBJ1-2, the full variable domain is ETGVTQSPTHLIKTRGQQVTLRCSSQSGHNTVSWYQQALGQGPQFIFQYYREEENGRGNFPPRFSGLQFPNYSSELNVNALELDDSALYLCASSTDRNEAGYTFGSGTRLTVV.

The chain is built from TRBV19 and TRBJ2-7; 7 positions match TRBD1. The CDR3 is 14 residues long. CDR1 is LNHDA and CDR2 is SQIVND in the germline V gene (reference sequence). V shed 10 bases, J shed 2 bases, and the junction held 11 bases outside the gene matches. CDR3 loop: CATPEGAGPYEQYF. The CDR3 DNA reads TGTGCCACCCCCGAGGGGGCCGGACCCTACGAGCAGTACTTC.

J is TRBJ1-5 and V is TRBV28, with TRBD1 matching 8 bases. V lost 4 bases to trimming and J lost 7 bases; unmatched junction nucleotides: 6. The CDR3 length is 14 residues. The germline gives CDR1 MDHEN, CDR2 SYDVKM. The DNA for the CDR3 is TGTGCCAGCAGTTCCGGACAGGGTGGGCAGCCCCAGCATTTT. Amino acids: CASSSGQGGQPQHF. Variable domain in full (rest from reference TRBV28 and TRBJ1-5): DVKVTQSSRYLVKRTGEKVFLECVQDMDHENMFWYRQDPGLGLRLIYFSYDVKMKEKGDIPEGYSVSREKKERFSLILESASTNQTSMYLCASSSGQGGQPQHFGDGTRLSIL.

This rearrangement joins TRBV25-1 to TRBJ2-7; 7 bases map to TRBD1. CDR1 is MGHDK, CDR2 SYGVNS, per germline. CDR3 size: 14 residues. After removal of 4 bases from V and 0 bases from J, the junction contained 3 bases not matched to a gene. The CDR3 nucleotides read TGTGCCAGCAGTGGGGGGACAGTCTCCTACGAGCAGTACTTC. This translates into CASSGGTVSYEQYF.

The chain has TRBV12-3 or TRBV12-4 and TRBJ2-1, with D perhaps TRBD2 (5 bases). V shed 7 bases and J shed 5 bases, with 9 bases lying between them. CDR3 length: 12 residues. The CDR3 DNA reads as TGTGCCAGCAATCCCGGGGACAATGAGCAGTTCTTC. Its protein is CASNPGDNEQFF.

The genes are TRBV4-1 and TRBJ2-7; maybe TRBD1 (5 bases). Germline values: CDR1 MGHRA, CDR2 YSYEKL. The CDR3 is made up of 16 amino acids. Trimming shortened V by 2 bases and J by 2 bases, and 16 bases separated the two germline ends. In DNA form, the CDR3 reads TGCGCCAGCAGCCAAAGATTTAAGGGGCGCCCCTACGAGCAGTACTTC. Amino acids: CASSQRFKGRPYEQYF.

V is TRBV7-9 and J is TRBJ2-7, with TRBD1 matching over 7 bases. The germline V gene encodes CDR1 SEHNR and CDR2 FQNEAQ (reference sequence). This CDR3 contains 15 residues. V gave up 3 bases and J gave up 5 bases; unmatched junction bases: 10. CDR3 residues: CASSFVRDSRDEQYF. The CDR3 region has the DNA TGTGCCAGCAGCTTTGTTCGGGACAGTCGGGACGAGCAGTACTTC.

The chain couples TRBV4-1 to TRBJ2-2; D may be TRBD1 (5 bases). CDR3 size: 15 residues. CDR1 is MGHRA, CDR2 YSYEKL, per germline. V was shortened by 1 base and J by 1 base, with 7 bases between the two germline ends. This chain's CDR3 is CASSQGQLNTGELFF. DNA for the CDR3: TGCGCCAGCAGCCAAGGACAGTTGAACACCGGGGAGCTGTTTTTT.

The chain combines TRBV5-6 with TRBJ1-2, with a weak D call TRBD1 (6 bases). Trimming pared 4 bases from V and 2 bases from J, leaving 18 bases between. This CDR3 is built from 16 residues. In germline, CDR1 is SGHDT, CDR2 YYEEEE. The chain's CDR3 is CASSLRSGQRNYGYTF. Written as DNA, the CDR3 is TGTGCCAGCAGCCTTCGTTCAGGACAGCGAAACTATGGCTACACCTTC. Supplemented by reference TRBV5-6 and TRBJ1-2, the full variable domain reads DAGVTQSPTHLIKTRGQQVTLRCSPKSGHDTVSWYQQALGQGPQFIFQYYEEEERQRGNFPDRFSGHQFPNYSSELNVNALLLGDSALYLCASSLRSGQRNYGYTFGSGTRLTVV.

In its sample, this clone was seen a few times. The J gene is TRBJ2-1, the V gene TRBV6-5, with D possibly matching TRBD2 (6 bases). Trimming took off 6 bases at V and 6 bases at J, with 18 bases between the two ends. The CDR3 is made up of 15 amino acids. The germline V gene has CDR1 MNHEY and CDR2 SVGAGI. The CDR3 DNA follows: TGTGCCAGCAGCAACCGGGGGAGAAGGGGCAATGAGCAGTTCTTC. Translating it yields CASSNRGRRGNEQFF.

The chain employs TRBV4-1 and TRBJ2-7; maybe TRBD2 (7 bases). The CDR3 spans 17 residues. With 3 bases removed from V and 7 bases from J, the gap between germline ends came to 25 bases. Germline lookup yields CDR1 MGHRA and CDR2 YSYEKL. In nucleotides, the CDR3 is TGCGCCAGCAGCCACTCAACCTCAACGACAGGCGGGGGAGAGCAGTACTTC. Protein sequence: CASSHSTSTTGGGEQYF.

The chain is built from TRBV2 and TRBJ1-5; 11 bases align to TRBD1. The CDR3 length is 14 residues. Trimming cost V 6 bases and J 6 bases; bases outside gene matches: 4. CDR1 SNHLY and CDR2 FYNNEI come from the germline V gene. CDR3 amino acids: CASSGTGGFQPQHF. CDR3 coding DNA: TGTGCCAGCAGCGGGACAGGGGGTTTTCAGCCCCAGCATTTT.

The rearrangement links TRBV7-2 to TRBJ2-2, with D perhaps matching TRBD2 (7 bases). The V gene lost 5 bases and the J gene lost 2 bases, with 15 bases spanning the gap. The CDR3 contains 16 residues. CDR1 and CDR2 (germline): SGHTA, FQGNSA. The chain's CDR3 is CASSPPGGLNTGELFF. In DNA, the CDR3 is TGTGCCAGCAGCCCGCCGGGGGGCTTAAACACCGGGGAGCTGTTTTTT.

The V call is TRBV4-1, the J call TRBJ2-1; 10 bases fit TRBD2. The CDR3 consists of 15 residues. Germline loops: CDR1 MGHRA, CDR2 YSYEKL. The V segment lost 2 bases and the J segment 7 bases; nucleotides outside the gene matches: 5. DNA for the CDR3: TGCGCCAGCAGCCAACAGGTGGGACTAGCGAATGAGCAGTTCTTC. Translated: CASSQQVGLANEQFF.

The chain links TRBV7-9 to TRBJ2-7; D gene uncertain. The CDR3 is made up of 12 amino acids. Germline assignment: CDR1 SEHNR and CDR2 FQNEAQ (reference sequence). V was trimmed by 3 bases and J by 5 bases, leaving 8 bases between them. DNA of the CDR3: TGTGCCAGCAGCTTTGGCCAAAACGAGCAGTACTTC. Translating it yields CASSFGQNEQYF.